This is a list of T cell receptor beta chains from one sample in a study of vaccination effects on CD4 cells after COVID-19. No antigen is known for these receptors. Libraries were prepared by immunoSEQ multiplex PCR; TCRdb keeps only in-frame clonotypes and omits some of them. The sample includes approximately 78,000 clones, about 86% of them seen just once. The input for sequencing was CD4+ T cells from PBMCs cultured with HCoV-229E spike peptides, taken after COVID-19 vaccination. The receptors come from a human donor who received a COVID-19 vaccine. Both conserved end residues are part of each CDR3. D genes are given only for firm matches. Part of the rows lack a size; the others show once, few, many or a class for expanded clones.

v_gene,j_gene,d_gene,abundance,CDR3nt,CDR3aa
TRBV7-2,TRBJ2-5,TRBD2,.,TGTGCCAGCAGCTTGAAGCGGGGGGGCCGTAGTGAGACCCAGTACTTC,CASSLKRGGRSETQYF
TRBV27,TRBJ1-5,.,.,TGTGCCAGCAGTTTATCGAGGGTTGTTCATCAGCCCCAGCATTTT,CASSLSRVVHQPQHF
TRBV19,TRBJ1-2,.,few,TGTGCCAGTAGTATAATAAAACAGGAGGAAGGCTACACCTTC,CASSIIKQEEGYTF
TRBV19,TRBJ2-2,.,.,TGTGCCAGTAGGGCAACAGGGAACACCGGGGAGCTGTTTTTT,CASRATGNTGELFF
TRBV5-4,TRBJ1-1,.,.,TGTGCCAGCAGCGCAGTGACAGTGAACACTGAAGCTTTCTTT,CASSAVTVNTEAFF
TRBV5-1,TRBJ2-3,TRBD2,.,TGCGCCAGCAACTCTCTAGCGGGGGGTGCCGATACGCAGTATTTT,CASNSLAGGADTQYF
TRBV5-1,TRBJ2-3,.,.,TGCGCCAGCAGCTTGTTCGGCAGGGGAGGAACAGATACGCAGTATTTT,CASSLFGRGGTDTQYF
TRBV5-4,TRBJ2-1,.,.,TGTGCCAGCAGCCGGGACTGGAGGAGCTCCTACAATGAGCAGTTCTTC,CASSRDWRSSYNEQFF
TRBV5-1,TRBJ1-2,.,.,TGCGCCAGCAGCTTACTAACAGAAGCCGGCTACACCTTC,CASSLLTEAGYTF
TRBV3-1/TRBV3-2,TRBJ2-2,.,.,TGTGCCAGCAGCCAAGGGGTTTTCGGGGAGCTGTTTTTT,CASSQGVFGELFF
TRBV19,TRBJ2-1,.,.,TGTGCCAGTAGTATTGGGTACGGACGGGTCCTGGGCAATGAGCAGTTCTTC,CASSIGYGRVLGNEQFF
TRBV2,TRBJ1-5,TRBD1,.,TGTGCCAGCAGACCGGGACAGGGACAGCCCCAGCATTTT,CASRPGQGQPQHF
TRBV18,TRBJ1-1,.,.,TGTGCCAGCTCACCGGACAACTTGAACACTGAAGCTTTCTTT,CASSPDNLNTEAFF
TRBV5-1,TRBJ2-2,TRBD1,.,TGCGCCAGTAACACAGGGGGCGTCACCGGGGAGCTGTTTTTT,CASNTGGVTGELFF
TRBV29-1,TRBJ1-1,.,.,TGCAGCGTTGCCCTCCTCGAGGGTCCGAACACTGAAGCTTTCTTT,CSVALLEGPNTEAFF
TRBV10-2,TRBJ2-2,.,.,TGCGCCAGCAGGGGGTTTGGCACCGGGGAGCTGTTTTTT,CASRGFGTGELFF
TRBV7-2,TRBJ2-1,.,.,TGTGCCAGCAGCCCAAACCCCCCTATCGGGGCATTGGGGTACAATGAGCAGTTCTTC,CASSPNPPIGALGYNEQFF
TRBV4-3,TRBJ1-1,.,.,TGCGCCAGCAGCCGGAACAGGAACACTGAAGCTTTCTTT,CASSRNRNTEAFF
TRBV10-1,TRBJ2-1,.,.,TGCGCCAGCAGCCGAGAGATACCGCCTAATGAGCAGTTCTTC,CASSREIPPNEQFF
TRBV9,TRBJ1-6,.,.,TGTGCCAGCAGTGGGGACACCACCTATAATTCACCCCTCCACTTT,CASSGDTTYNSPLHF
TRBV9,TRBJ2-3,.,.,TGTGCCAGCAGCCCGACTCAACGCGGAGATACGCAGTATTTT,CASSPTQRGDTQYF
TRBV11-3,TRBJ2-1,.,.,TGTGCCAGCAGCGGTAGATCGGATGAGCAGTTCTTC,CASSGRSDEQFF
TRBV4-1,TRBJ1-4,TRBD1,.,TGCGCCAGCAGCCTACAGGGGGGGATTGAAAAACTGTTTTTT,CASSLQGGIEKLFF
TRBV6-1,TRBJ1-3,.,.,TGTGCCAGCAGTGAAAGGGCTGGAAACACCATATATTTT,CASSERAGNTIYF
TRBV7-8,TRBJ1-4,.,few,TGTGCCAGCAGTCGAAACAGGGTTTCTAATGAAAAACTGTTTTTT,CASSRNRVSNEKLFF
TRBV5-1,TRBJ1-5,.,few,TGCGCCAGCAGACAGGGAGCCTATAGCAATCAGCCCCAGCATTTT,CASRQGAYSNQPQHF
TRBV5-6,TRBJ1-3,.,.,TGTGCCAGCAGCTGGGGCCTCTCTGGAAACACCATATATTTT,CASSWGLSGNTIYF
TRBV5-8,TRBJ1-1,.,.,TGTGCCTCCCCCGCCGCCCTATGGGCCCGCGAACCTGAAGCTTTCTTT,CASPAALWAREPEAFF
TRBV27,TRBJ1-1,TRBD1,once,TGTGCCAGCAGTTACTACAGGGGTGGGGACACTGAAGCTTTCTTT,CASSYYRGGDTEAFF
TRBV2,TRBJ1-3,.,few,TGTGCCAGCAGTGCCAATTACACCTCAGGGCCTGGAAACACCATATATTTT,CASSANYTSGPGNTIYF
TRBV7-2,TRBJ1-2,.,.,TGTGCCAGCAGCACAAACTCGGGGGCTGGCTATGGCTACACCTTC,CASSTNSGAGYGYTF
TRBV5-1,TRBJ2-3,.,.,TGCGCCAGCAGCTTAGGGGGGGGCGACACAGATACGCAGTATTTT,CASSLGGGDTDTQYF
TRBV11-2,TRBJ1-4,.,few,TGTGCCAGCAGCTTAGATCAGGCCTCAGGGAGGGAAAAACTGTTTTTT,CASSLDQASGREKLFF
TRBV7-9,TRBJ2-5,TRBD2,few,TGTGCCAGCAGCCCTATGGGGGGAGGGAGGAAGACCCAGTACTTC,CASSPMGGGRKTQYF
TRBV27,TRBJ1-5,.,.,TGTGCCAGCAACTCTGGGACCGACAATCAGCCCCAGCATTTT,CASNSGTDNQPQHF
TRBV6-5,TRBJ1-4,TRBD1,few,TGTGCCAGCAGTTACGACAGGGCTCGGGAAAAACTGTTTTTT,CASSYDRAREKLFF
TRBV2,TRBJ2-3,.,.,TGTGCCAGCCTACCAGTAGATACGCAGTATTTT,CASLPVDTQYF
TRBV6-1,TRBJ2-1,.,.,TGTGCCAGCGGTCCGACCGTGAGCTCCTACAATGAGCAGTTCTTC,CASGPTVSSYNEQFF
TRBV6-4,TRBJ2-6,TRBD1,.,TGTGCCAGCAGTGATTTTACAGGGGCCGGGGCCAACGTCCTGACTTTC,CASSDFTGAGANVLTF
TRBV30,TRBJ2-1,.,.,TGTGCCTGGATGGGGGGCACGACCTACAATGAGCAGTTCTTC,CAWMGGTTYNEQFF
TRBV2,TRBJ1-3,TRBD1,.,TGTGCCAGCAGTGGGACAGGATCTGGAAACACCATATATTTT,CASSGTGSGNTIYF
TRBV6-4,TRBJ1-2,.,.,TGTGCCAGCAGTGACTCGGGGGAGTTTGGCTACACCTTC,CASSDSGEFGYTF
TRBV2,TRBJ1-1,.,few,TGTGCCAGCAGTGTGGAGGGGAGCACTGAAGCTTTCTTT,CASSVEGSTEAFF
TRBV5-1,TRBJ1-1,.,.,TGCGCCAGCAGCTTAAGAACAACCATGAACACTGAAGCTTTCTTT,CASSLRTTMNTEAFF
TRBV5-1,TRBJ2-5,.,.,TGCGCCAGCAGCATCCCGGGACAAACGCAAGAGACCCAGTACTTC,CASSIPGQTQETQYF
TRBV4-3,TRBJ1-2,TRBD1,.,TGCGCCAGCAGCCATCCGGGGCAGGGGGCGGGTGGCTACACCTTC,CASSHPGQGAGGYTF
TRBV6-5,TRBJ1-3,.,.,TGTGCCAGCACCAAGGAGGGGGACTCTGGAAACACCATATATTTT,CASTKEGDSGNTIYF
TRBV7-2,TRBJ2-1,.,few,TGTGCCAGCAGCTTATTCGGCTATGAGCAGTTCTTC,CASSLFGYEQFF
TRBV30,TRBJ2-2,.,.,TGTGCCTGGAGTTTGGATGGGGGACGGGAGCTGTTTTTT,CAWSLDGGRELFF
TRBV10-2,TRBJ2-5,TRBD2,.,TGCGCCAGCAGAGCGGGGGGGCTTATGGAGACCCAGTACTTC,CASRAGGLMETQYF
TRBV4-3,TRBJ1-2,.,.,TGCGCCAGCAGCCAAGATCGGGCAGCTTATGGCTACACCTTC,CASSQDRAAYGYTF
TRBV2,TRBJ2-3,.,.,TGTGCCAGCAGTGGTCAGGGTTACACAGATACGCAGTATTTT,CASSGQGYTDTQYF
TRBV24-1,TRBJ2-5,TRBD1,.,TGTGCCACCAGTGACTCCGGACAGGGGGCTGTTGGGACCCAGTACTTC,CATSDSGQGAVGTQYF
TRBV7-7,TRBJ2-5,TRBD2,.,TGTGCCAGCAGCTTAGGGAGCGGGGGGGCCCTTGAGACCCAGTACTTC,CASSLGSGGALETQYF
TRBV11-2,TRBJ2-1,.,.,TGTGCCAGCAGCTTAGCAGGGGGGAGCTCCTACAATGAGCAGTTCTTC,CASSLAGGSSYNEQFF